This TCR beta chain was identified in a study of ipilimumab plus nivolumab after autologous stem cell transplantation. Study-wide background: Typical patient got 5 or 6 ipilimumab doses and roughly 8 nivolumab doses (median).

The assay was immunoSEQ multiplex PCR, and TCRdb's table has in-frame clones only and misses some. The repertoire holds 17,000 or so clones, with 65% to 80% as singletons. This clone was counted between two and nine times. The V end lost 7 bases, the J end lost 2 bases, and 18 bases lay between the germline ends. The CDR3 runs 15 residues. CDR1 is WSHSY and CDR2 is SAAADI in the germline V gene. Ipilimumab, 1 mg/kg, started 14 to 28 days after autologous transplant. Through week 26, nivolumab 3 mg/kg IV was given weeks 1, 4, 7, 10, then biweekly. The sequencing here drew on PBMCs, taken in a trial of ipilimumab plus nivolumab as post-transplant consolidation. The rearrangement uses TRBV10-2 and TRBJ2-7, with D possibly matching TRBD1 (6 bases). The receptor's source is a male donor with diffuse large B-cell lymphoma. CDR3 residues: CASTNPRQATYEQYF. CDR3 nucleotide sequence: TGCGCCAGCACCAATCCTCGACAGGCTACCTACGAGCAGTACTTC.